This T cell receptor beta chain appears in the sequencing data of a study of molecular identifiers for immune sequencing clone quantification. At the level of the study: Five aliquots were made in replicates from the RNA of 20,000 or 100,000 naive CD8 cells, and four were sequenced.

From germline, CDR1 is SGHTA and CDR2 FQGNSA. V dropped 7 bases and J dropped 4; count of bases not matched to a gene: 7. The CDR3 is 14 residues long. The CD8+CD4-CCR7+CD45RA+ phenotype defined the sorted naive CD8 T cells. This clonotype has a count of ten or more. Both previously described methods and listed TCR primers were employed to make bulk TCR libraries. TCRdb reprocessed the PCR reads via MiXCR and lists one record per CDR3 protein. The sample carries more than 550,000 distinct CDR3 sequences, about 25% recorded once. This sequence originates from a human donor in good health. Some libraries in this study had Jurkat cell RNA spiked in. The sequenced sample consisted of naive CD8+ T cells from blood, with Jurkat cell RNA spiked in. Subset in this sample: FACS-sorted CD8+CD4-CCR7+CD45RA+ naive T cells. The chain links TRBV7-2 to TRBJ1-5; 7 bases fit TRBD1. The CDR3 DNA reads as TGTGCCAGCACCCGGACAGGCCTAAATCAGCCCCAGCATTTT. Its protein product is CASTRTGLNQPQHF.